This TCR beta chain was identified during a study of CD8 T cells in ankylosing spondylitis. Study results and limitations: Reportedly, significant enrichment of disease-linked clones occurred in matched ankylosing spondylitis synovial fluid.

TCRdb re-called the 5' RACE reads with MiXCR, one entry per CDR3 protein. The table shows tens of thousands of distinct CDR3 sequences, with under 7.5% occurring only once. This clonotype occurred a few times. Antigen unknown. One end of the junction varies from germline; a read error may be responsible. This CDR3 is built from 14 residues. Per germline, CDR1 KGHSH and CDR2 LQKENI. The sequence was collected from a male donor with ankylosing spondylitis. The chain couples TRBV18 to TRBJ1-3; perhaps TRBD1 as D (5 bases). Specimen: synovial fluid, either unsorted or a sorted T cell fraction (not recorded which). CDR3 sequence: CASSPPVGTRGRNF. The DNA of the CDR3 is TGTGCCAGCTCACCACCAGTGGGAACTCGGGGCAGGAATTTT.